The present entry profiles one T cell receptor (beta chain) with its context. The antigen is undetermined. This sample is drawn from a study of blood T cells in healthy people across ages. Overall study findings and caveats: With age, beta diversity per million T cells declined roughly linearly, significantly by about 37. A strong correlation was seen between TCR beta diversity and naive T cell percentage.

The use of a sample-barcoded 5' primer and a J-beta primer mix characterized a second PCR of roughly 7 to 12 cycles. Via MiXCR, TCRdb re-called the 5' RACE reads, giving one row per CDR3 protein. Among some 1.8 million distinct CDR3 sequences, about 39% were seen once, and the ten largest hold about 21%. Per sample, at least 6 micrograms of total RNA were extracted. The germline V gene has CDR1 SGHTA and CDR2 FQGNSA. The V and J ends lost 4 bases and 7 bases, in that order; junction bases with no gene match: 3. The CDR3 runs 13 residues. Material for sequencing was blood. J is TRBJ1-2 and V is TRBV7-2; 10 bases are shared with TRBD1. The TCR originated in a human donor in good health. CDR3 residues: CASSSRQGAGYTF. For the CDR3, the DNA is TGTGCCAGCAGCTCCCGACAGGGGGCTGGCTACACCTTC.